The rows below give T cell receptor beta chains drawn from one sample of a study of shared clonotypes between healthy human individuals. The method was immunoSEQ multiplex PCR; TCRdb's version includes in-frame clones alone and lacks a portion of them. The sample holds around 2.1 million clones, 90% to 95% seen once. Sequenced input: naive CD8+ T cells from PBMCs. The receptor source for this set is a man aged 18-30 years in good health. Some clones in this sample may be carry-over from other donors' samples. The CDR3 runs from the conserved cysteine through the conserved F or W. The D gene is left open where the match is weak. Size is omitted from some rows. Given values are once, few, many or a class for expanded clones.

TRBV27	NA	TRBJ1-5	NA	TGTGCCAGCAGCTTTTCTTCGAACGGGGGCAATCAGCCCCAGCATTTT	CASSFSSNGGNQPQHF
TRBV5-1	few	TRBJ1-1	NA	TGCGCCAGCAGCCTGAGTGGGGATGAAGCTTTCTTT	CASSLSGDEAFF
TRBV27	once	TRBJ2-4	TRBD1	TGTGCCAGCAGTCCGGACAGGTTTACGGTTCAGTACTTC	CASSPDRFTVQYF
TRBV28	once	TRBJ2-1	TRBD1	TGTGCCAGCAGTTTACTTAAGGGGGCCCCGACCCACAATGAGCAGTTCTTC	CASSLLKGAPTHNEQFF
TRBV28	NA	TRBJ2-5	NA	TGTGCCAGCAGTTTACAGGGATCTGGAGAGACCCAGTACTTC	CASSLQGSGETQYF
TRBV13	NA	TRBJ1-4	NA	TGTGCCAGCAGCTTAGGACGGGGCCGTGAAAAACTGTTTTTT	CASSLGRGREKLFF
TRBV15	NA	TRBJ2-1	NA	TGTGCCACCAGCAGAGATACCAGGGCGTCCTACAATGAGCAGTTCTTC	CATSRDTRASYNEQFF
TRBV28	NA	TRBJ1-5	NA	TGTGCCAGCAGCGCCCTCGGCTTGGCCCAGCATTTT	CASSALGLAQHF
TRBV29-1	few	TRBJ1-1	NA	TGCAGCGCTCCGACAGCGAACACTGAAGCTTTCTTT	CSAPTANTEAFF
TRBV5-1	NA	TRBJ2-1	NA	TGCGCCAGCAGCTTGGCACAGAACCTCTACAATGAGCAGTTCTTC	CASSLAQNLYNEQFF
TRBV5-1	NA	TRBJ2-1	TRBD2	TGCGCCAGCAGCCCTGGCCCAACTAGCGGGGTGGAGAATGAGCAGTTCTTC	CASSPGPTSGVENEQFF
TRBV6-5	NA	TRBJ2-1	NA	TGTGCCAGCAGACTCGGGAGAGCCATATACAATGAGCAGTTCTTC	CASRLGRAIYNEQFF
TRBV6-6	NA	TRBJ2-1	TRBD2	TGTGCCAGCAGTTACGTTGCGGGAGGGCCCAATGAGCAGTTCTTC	CASSYVAGGPNEQFF
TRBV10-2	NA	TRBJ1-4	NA	TGCGCCAGCAGTGAGTCATGGGGAGGGGAAAAACTGTTTTTT	CASSESWGGEKLFF
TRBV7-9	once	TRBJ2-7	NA	TGTGCCAGCAGCTTAGACGACGGCGAGCAGTACTTC	CASSLDDGEQYF
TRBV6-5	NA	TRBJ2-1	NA	TGTGCCAGCAGTTACACGGGAAGGAATGAGCAGTTCTTC	CASSYTGRNEQFF
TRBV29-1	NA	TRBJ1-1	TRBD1	TGCAGCGTTTCCGGGACAGGGGATGTCCGGACTGAAGCTTTCTTT	CSVSGTGDVRTEAFF
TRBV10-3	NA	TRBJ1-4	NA	TGTGCCATCAGTGAGTCGATAACGGGCCTCGGTGAAAAACTGTTTTTT	CAISESITGLGEKLFF
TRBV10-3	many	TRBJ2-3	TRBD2	TGTGCCATCAGGAGGGCGGGAGCACGCACAGATACGCAGTATTTT	CAIRRAGARTDTQYF
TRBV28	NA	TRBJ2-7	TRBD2	TGTGCCAGCAGTCCCCGACTAGCGGAGTTCTACGAGCAGTACTTC	CASSPRLAEFYEQYF
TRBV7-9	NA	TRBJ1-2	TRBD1	TGTGCCAGCAGCAAGGGGACAGGCTATGGCTACACCTTC	CASSKGTGYGYTF
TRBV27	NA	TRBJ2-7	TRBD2	TGTGCCAGCAGTTTGCTCGGGACTAGGGCTTTGGGCGAGCAGTACTTC	CASSLLGTRALGEQYF
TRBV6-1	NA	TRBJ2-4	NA	TGTGCCAGCACCCACGCCGGGACAGCCAAAAACATTCAGTACTTC	CASTHAGTAKNIQYF
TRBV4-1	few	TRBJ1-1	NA	TGCGCCAGCAGCCAAGAGGGGAGGAGTAACACTGAAGCTTTCTTT	CASSQEGRSNTEAFF
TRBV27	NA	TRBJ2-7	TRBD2	TGTGCCAGCAGTTCGGGACTAGCGGGAAGGAGGTACGAGCAGTACTTC	CASSSGLAGRRYEQYF
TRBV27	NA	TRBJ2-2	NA	TGTGCCAGCAGTCCTAATTCTTACAGTTATCCGAACACCGGGGAGCTGTTTTTT	CASSPNSYSYPNTGELFF
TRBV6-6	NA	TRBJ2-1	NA	TGTGCCAGCACCCTGGGCAGATACAATGAGCAGTTCTTC	CASTLGRYNEQFF
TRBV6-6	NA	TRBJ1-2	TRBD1	TGTGCCAGCAGTTACCTCCGGAGACAGGGTTTCTATGGCTACACCTTC	CASSYLRRQGFYGYTF
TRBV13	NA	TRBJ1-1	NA	TGTGCCAGCAGCGAAAACATGAACACTGAAGCTTTCTTT	CASSENMNTEAFF
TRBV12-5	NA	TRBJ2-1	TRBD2	TGTGCTAGTGGGCGCTTGGGACTAGCGGGAGCTTACAATGAGCAGTTCTTC	CASGRLGLAGAYNEQFF
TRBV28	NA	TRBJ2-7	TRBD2	TGTGCCACCAGGGGACTAGCGGGAGTCTACGAGCAGTACTTC	CATRGLAGVYEQYF
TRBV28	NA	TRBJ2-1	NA	TGTGCCAGCAGTCCCTTGGGGGGGGCCAACAATGAGCAGTTCTTC	CASSPLGGANNEQFF
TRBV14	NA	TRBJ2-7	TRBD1	TGTGCCAGCAGCCTCGAATACAGGGGGCACGAGCAGTACTTC	CASSLEYRGHEQYF
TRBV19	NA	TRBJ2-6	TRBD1	TGTGCCAGTAGCACCGGACAGGGGTTAGAAGGGGCCAACGTCCTGACTTTC	CASSTGQGLEGANVLTF
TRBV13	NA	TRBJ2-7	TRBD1	TGTGCCAGCTCCTCTTGGACAGGGAGCTACGAGCAGTACTTC	CASSSWTGSYEQYF
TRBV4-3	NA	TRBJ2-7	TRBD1	TGCGCCAGCAGCCAAGTTTTAGGGGTTGAAGCCCCGACAGGGCTAAACTCCTACGAGCAGTACTTC	CASSQVLGVEAPTGLNSYEQYF
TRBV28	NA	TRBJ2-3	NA	TGTGCCAGCAGTTTATTCGAGGGCGGCTCAGATACGCAGTATTTT	CASSLFEGGSDTQYF
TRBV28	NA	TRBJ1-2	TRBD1	TGTGCCAGCAGACCCCGGGACAGGGGAGTTGGCTACACCTTC	CASRPRDRGVGYTF
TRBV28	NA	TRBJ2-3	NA	TGTGCCACCGCCCCACTAATCACAGATACGCAGTATTTT	CATAPLITDTQYF
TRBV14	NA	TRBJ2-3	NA	TGTGCCAGCAGCCAAGCGGGAACAGATACGCAGTATTTT	CASSQAGTDTQYF
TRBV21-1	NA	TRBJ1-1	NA	TGTGCCAGCAGCAACCAGGGACCCGAGAACACTGAAGCTTTCTTT	CASSNQGPENTEAFF
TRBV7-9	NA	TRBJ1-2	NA	TGTGCCAGCAGCTCCAGACCCTCTATATCTGGCTACACCTTC	CASSSRPSISGYTF
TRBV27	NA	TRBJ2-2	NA	TGTGCCAGCAGTTTTTCGGCCAAGGGGCTAGCTAGGGACACCGGGGAGCTGTTTTTT	CASSFSAKGLARDTGELFF
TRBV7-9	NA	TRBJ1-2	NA	TGTGCCAGCAGCACGCGACAGGCTAACTATGGCTACACCTTC	CASSTRQANYGYTF
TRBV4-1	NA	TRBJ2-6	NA	TGCGCCAGCAGCCAGACGTGGGCTACTGGGGCCAACGTCCTGACTTTC	CASSQTWATGANVLTF